This is a list of T cell receptor beta chains from one sample in a study of blood T cell repertoires in COVID-19. The repertoire was sequenced with immunoSEQ multiplex PCR; TCRdb's copy has only in-frame clones and lacks some. The table has approximately 84,000 clones, 83% seen once; the top ten hold 25% to 35%. Sequenced material: peripheral blood. These TCRs come from an elderly woman with acute or convalescent COVID-19. Both conserved end residues are part of each CDR3. A D gene is named only where the DNA matches it firmly. A row's size may be missing; if present it is once, few, many or a size class.

v_call	clone_size	d_call	j_call	cdr3_aa	cdr3_nt
TRBV27	few	-	TRBJ2-7	CASSDGQSLDEQYF	TGTGCCAGCAGTGACGGACAGTCCCTCGACGAGCAGTACTTC
TRBV6-5	-	TRBD1	TRBJ1-2	CASRGNRGNYGYTF	TGTGCCAGCAGGGGAAACAGGGGGAACTATGGCTACACCTTC
TRBV6-1	-	TRBD2	TRBJ2-2	CASSVGLAANTGELFF	TGTGCCAGCAGTGTAGGACTAGCTGCGAACACCGGGGAGCTGTTTTTT
TRBV4-1	many	-	TRBJ1-2	CASSQAGTLNYGYTF	TGCGCCAGCAGCCAAGCAGGGACACTGAACTATGGCTACACCTTC
TRBV19	-	-	TRBJ1-6	CASSTRGGDNSPLHF	TGTGCCAGTAGTACGCGGGGGGGAGATAATTCACCCCTCCACTTT
TRBV2	-	-	TRBJ2-7	CASSDGVGGLEQYF	TGTGCCAGCAGTGATGGGGTGGGGGGTTTAGAGCAGTACTTC
TRBV12-3/TRBV12-4	-	-	TRBJ1-3	CASLQGFGNTIYF	TGTGCCAGCCTCCAGGGCTTTGGAAACACCATATATTTT
TRBV6-6	-	-	TRBJ2-1	CASSVPGLGYNEQFF	TGTGCCAGCAGTGTACCGGGACTGGGATACAATGAGCAGTTCTTC
TRBV5-1	-	-	TRBJ1-5	CASSYGGNQPQHF	TGCGCCAGCAGCTACGGGGGTAATCAGCCCCAGCATTTT
TRBV2	-	TRBD2	TRBJ2-7	CASSEASGRVGEQYF	TGTGCCAGCAGTGAGGCTAGCGGGAGGGTAGGGGAGCAGTACTTC
TRBV29-1	few	TRBD1	TRBJ2-7	CSARGDRGPYEQYF	TGCAGCGCCCGGGGGGACAGGGGGCCCTACGAGCAGTACTTC
TRBV4-1	-	-	TRBJ2-3	CASSQDRVETDTQYF	TGCGCCAGCAGCCAAGACAGGGTTGAAACAGATACGCAGTATTTT
TRBV6-5	-	TRBD2	TRBJ2-5	CASSYSGTMKETQYF	TGTGCCAGCAGTTACTCAGGGACTATGAAAGAGACCCAGTACTTC
TRBV19	-	TRBD1	TRBJ1-4	CASSPGQFNEKLFF	TGTGCCAGTAGTCCGGGACAGTTTAATGAAAAACTGTTTTTT
TRBV7-8	-	TRBD1	TRBJ2-1	CASSRDRGEQFF	TGTGCCAGCAGTAGAGACAGGGGTGAGCAGTTCTTC
TRBV7-6	-	TRBD2	TRBJ2-1	CASSWGRGEQFF	TGTGCCAGCAGCTGGGGGAGGGGTGAGCAGTTCTTC
TRBV7-8	-	TRBD2	TRBJ2-1	CASSPTGGDWDEQFF	TGTGCCAGCAGCCCTACGGGGGGGGATTGGGATGAGCAGTTCTTC
TRBV20-1	-	-	TRBJ2-1	CSARAYNEQFF	TGCAGTGCTAGAGCTTACAATGAGCAGTTCTTC
TRBV19	once	-	TRBJ1-5	CASSRVGGANQPQHF	TGTGCCAGTAGTAGGGTGGGAGGGGCGAATCAGCCCCAGCATTTT
TRBV6-5	-	TRBD1	TRBJ2-7	CASSLEGQGAGEQYF	TGTGCCAGCAGTTTGGAGGGCCAGGGGGCGGGTGAGCAGTACTTC
TRBV10-1	-	-	TRBJ2-7	CASSIGAGDGYEQYF	TGCGCCAGCAGCATAGGCGCAGGGGATGGCTACGAGCAGTACTTC
TRBV4-1	-	TRBD2	TRBJ2-3	CASSQSGTSGRASTDTQYF	TGCGCCAGCAGCCAATCCGGGACTAGCGGGAGGGCTAGCACAGATACGCAGTATTTT
TRBV5-1	once	TRBD2	TRBJ2-7	CASSLGLAEYSYEQYF	TGCGCCAGCAGCTTGGGGCTAGCGGAGTACTCCTACGAGCAGTACTTC
TRBV28	-	-	TRBJ2-2	CASSLQQVNTGELFF	TGTGCCAGCAGTTTACAACAGGTGAACACCGGGGAGCTGTTTTTT
TRBV28	-	TRBD2	TRBJ2-7	CASRSLAGGLYF	TGTGCCAGCAGGTCACTAGCGGGAGGCCTGTACTTC
TRBV6-5	-	TRBD1	TRBJ2-5	CASSPPGQGAGAQYF	TGTGCCAGCAGTCCACCAGGACAGGGGGCTGGGGCCCAGTACTTC
TRBV18	-	TRBD2	TRBJ2-7	CASSPGAAGDNEQYF	TGTGCCAGCTCACCCGGTGCAGCGGGAGACAACGAGCAGTACTTC
TRBV5-1	-	TRBD2	TRBJ2-3	CASSLASGSTDTQYF	TGCGCCAGCAGCTTGGCTAGCGGGAGTACAGATACGCAGTATTTT
TRBV12-3/TRBV12-4	-	TRBD1	TRBJ2-5	CASRTGGEETQYF	TGTGCCAGCAGGACAGGGGGGGAAGAGACCCAGTACTTC
TRBV5-1	-	TRBD1	TRBJ1-6	CASSLAGTGEGGRNSPLHF	TGCGCCAGCAGCTTGGCCGGGACAGGGGAAGGCGGACGAAATTCACCCCTCCACTTT
TRBV10-2	-	-	TRBJ1-2	CASSDSDNYGYTF	TGCGCCAGCAGTGACAGCGATAACTATGGCTACACCTTC
TRBV9	-	TRBD2	TRBJ2-1	CASSVSWREVYNEQFF	TGTGCCAGCAGCGTAAGTTGGCGGGAGGTATACAATGAGCAGTTCTTC
TRBV7-9	-	-	TRBJ1-1	CASSWTELNTEAFF	TGTGCCAGCAGCTGGACAGAATTGAACACTGAAGCTTTCTTT
TRBV7-2	-	-	TRBJ1-2	CASSFQGYYGYTF	TGTGCCAGCAGCTTTCAGGGTTACTATGGCTACACCTTC
TRBV9	-	-	TRBJ2-1	CASSVEGQGSNEQFF	TGTGCCAGCAGCGTAGAAGGTCAGGGGTCAAATGAGCAGTTCTTC
TRBV7-2	-	TRBD2	TRBJ2-1	CASSLVGTSGPLEQFF	TGTGCCAGCAGCTTAGTTGGGACTAGCGGGCCCTTGGAGCAGTTCTTC
TRBV24-1	-	TRBD1	TRBJ2-5	CATSAPLPGDRGQETQYF	TGTGCCACCAGTGCCCCCTTACCGGGCGACAGGGGGCAAGAGACCCAGTACTTC
TRBV7-3	-	TRBD2	TRBJ2-5	CASSLRVAGGFETQYF	TGTGCCAGCAGCTTAAGAGTCGCGGGAGGGTTTGAGACCCAGTACTTC
TRBV24-1	-	-	TRBJ2-7	CATSRGTGYEQYF	TGTGCCACCAGTCGAGGTACGGGGTACGAGCAGTACTTC
TRBV19	-	-	TRBJ1-2	CASSIGAGRADGYTF	TGTGCCAGTAGTATCGGGGCGGGAAGGGCGGATGGCTACACCTTC
TRBV6-5	-	-	TRBJ2-1	CASTPSGTGRNEQFF	TGTGCCAGCACCCCATCCGGAACAGGGCGGAATGAGCAGTTCTTC
TRBV27	few	-	TRBJ2-4	CASSPMTGPQRPKNIQYF	TGTGCCAGCAGTCCCATGACAGGCCCGCAGCGTCCAAAAAACATTCAGTACTTC
TRBV6-5	-	TRBD1	TRBJ1-6	CASSRDRFNSPLHF	TGTGCCAGCAGTCGGGACAGGTTTAATTCACCCCTCCACTTT
TRBV28	-	-	TRBJ2-5	CASNIRRQTQYF	TGTGCCAGCAACATTAGGAGGCAGACCCAGTACTTC
TRBV5-1	-	TRBD1	TRBJ2-1	CASSSGTVINEQFF	TGCGCCAGCAGCTCCGGGACAGTTATCAATGAGCAGTTCTTC
TRBV19	-	TRBD1	TRBJ1-2	CASSTNGQELYGYTF	TGTGCCAGTAGTACGAATGGACAGGAACTTTATGGCTACACCTTC
TRBV2	few	TRBD1	TRBJ2-2	CASSRTGFGELFF	TGTGCCAGCTCTAGGACAGGGTTCGGGGAGCTGTTTTTT
TRBV19	-	-	TRBJ2-6	CASSISSSGANVLTF	TGTGCCAGTAGCATTTCCAGCTCTGGGGCCAACGTCCTGACTTTC
TRBV27	-	TRBD2	TRBJ2-7	CASKTDLAAKYEQYF	TGTGCCAGCAAAACAGACCTAGCGGCAAAGTACGAGCAGTACTTC
TRBV7-2	once	TRBD1	TRBJ2-1	CASSRDRAYNEQFF	TGTGCCAGCAGCCGGGACAGGGCTTACAATGAGCAGTTCTTC
TRBV7-9	-	-	TRBJ2-1	CASSWGGSTFGFF	TGTGCCAGCAGCTGGGGGGGCTCCACCTTCGGGTTCTTC
TRBV7-2	-	-	TRBJ2-5	CASSLLGDQETQYF	TGTGCCAGCAGCCTCCTAGGGGACCAAGAGACCCAGTACTTC
TRBV2	-	-	TRBJ2-4	CAHSRGAKNIQYF	TGTGCCCATAGTCGGGGAGCCAAAAACATTCAGTACTTC
TRBV5-6	few	-	TRBJ1-5	CASSSGVSLRPQHF	TGTGCCAGCAGCTCGGGTGTCAGCCTGCGGCCCCAGCATTTT
TRBV7-2	-	TRBD2	TRBJ2-7	CASSLVPGGEQYF	TGTGCCAGCAGCTTAGTCCCGGGAGGTGAGCAGTACTTC
TRBV11-2	once	-	TRBJ2-7	CASRRDGSFDEQYF	TGTGCCTCTCGGCGGGATGGTAGTTTCGACGAGCAGTACTTC
TRBV19	-	-	TRBJ1-2	CASSDRGGAYGYTF	TGTGCCAGTAGTGATAGGGGGGGCGCATATGGCTACACCTTC